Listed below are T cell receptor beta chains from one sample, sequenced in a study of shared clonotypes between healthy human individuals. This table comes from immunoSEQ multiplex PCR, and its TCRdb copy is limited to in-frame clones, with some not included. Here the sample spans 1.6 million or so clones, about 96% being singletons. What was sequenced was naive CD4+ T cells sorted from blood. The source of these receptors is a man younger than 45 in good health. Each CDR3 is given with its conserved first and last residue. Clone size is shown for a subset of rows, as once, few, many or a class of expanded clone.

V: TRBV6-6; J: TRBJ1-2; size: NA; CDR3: CASSQILTGTGYTF
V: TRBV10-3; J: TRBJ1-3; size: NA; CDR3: CAILNGRGNTIYF
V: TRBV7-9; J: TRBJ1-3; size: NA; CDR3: CASSLAVDSSSGNTIYF
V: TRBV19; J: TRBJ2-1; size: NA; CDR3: CASLSPSDEQFF
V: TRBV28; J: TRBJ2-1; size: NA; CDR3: CASSFGRVIQNEQFF
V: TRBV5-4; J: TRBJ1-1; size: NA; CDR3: CASSHRGGALNTEAFF
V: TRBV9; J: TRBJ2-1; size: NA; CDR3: CASSVDGPAGVSNEQFF
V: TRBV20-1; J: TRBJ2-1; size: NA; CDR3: CSALKNNEQFF
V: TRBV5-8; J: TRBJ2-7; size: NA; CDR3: CASSSRQGRYEQYF
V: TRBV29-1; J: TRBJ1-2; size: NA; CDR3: CSVGGIGPSYGYTF
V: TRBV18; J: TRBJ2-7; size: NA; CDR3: CASSPYGQYEQYF
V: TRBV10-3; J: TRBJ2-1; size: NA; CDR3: CAITPIAGPTYNEQFF
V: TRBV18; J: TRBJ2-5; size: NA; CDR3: CASSTLKTGTSRETQYF
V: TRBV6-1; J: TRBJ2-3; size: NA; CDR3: CASSERKEGAFQPPSTDTQYF
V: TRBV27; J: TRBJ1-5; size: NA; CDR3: CASSAWDSNQPQHF
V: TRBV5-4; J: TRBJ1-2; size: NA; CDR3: CASSKMTDPYGYTF
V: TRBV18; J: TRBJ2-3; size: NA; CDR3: CASLKTTGPLRDTQYF
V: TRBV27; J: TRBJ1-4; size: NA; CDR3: CASKSLGAPNEKLFF
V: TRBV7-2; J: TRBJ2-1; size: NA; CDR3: CASSLTSGAPREQFF
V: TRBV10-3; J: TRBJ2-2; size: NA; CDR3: CAISGGLAGNTGELFF
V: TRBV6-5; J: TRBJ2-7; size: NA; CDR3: CASSYSGSYEQYF
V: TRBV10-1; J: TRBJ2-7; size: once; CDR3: CARDWVYYEQYF
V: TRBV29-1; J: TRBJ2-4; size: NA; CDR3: CSVDRLAKNIQYF
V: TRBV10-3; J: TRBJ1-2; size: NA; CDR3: CAITPGQGDGYTF
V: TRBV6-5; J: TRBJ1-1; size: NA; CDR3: CASSYTSLNTEAFF
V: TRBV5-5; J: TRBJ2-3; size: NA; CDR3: CASSLRTGTGIGTDTQYF
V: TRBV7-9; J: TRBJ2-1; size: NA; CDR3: CASSFFGGALYNEQFF
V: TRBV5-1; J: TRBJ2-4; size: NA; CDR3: CASSFSLGGNIQYF
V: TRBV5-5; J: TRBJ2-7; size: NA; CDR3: CASSLAGTGGPREQYF
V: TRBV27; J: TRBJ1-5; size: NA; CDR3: CASSLFRGLGTPQPQHF
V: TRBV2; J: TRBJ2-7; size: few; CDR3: CASKHDSYEQYF
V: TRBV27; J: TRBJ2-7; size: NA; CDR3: CASSFRGLEQYF
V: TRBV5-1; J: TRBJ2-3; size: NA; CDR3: CASSKGGGDQKDTQYF
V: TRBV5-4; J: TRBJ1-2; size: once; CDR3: CASSLSAGRDYGYTF
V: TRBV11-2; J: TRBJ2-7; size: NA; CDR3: CASSATGLAVYEQYF
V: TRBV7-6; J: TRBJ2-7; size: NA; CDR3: CASSPYGFGTYEQYF
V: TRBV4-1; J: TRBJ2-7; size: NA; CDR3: CASSQDPGLQNEQYF
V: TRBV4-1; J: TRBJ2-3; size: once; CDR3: CASSQIGERDTQYF
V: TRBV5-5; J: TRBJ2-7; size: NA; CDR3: CASSSTLDSYEQYF
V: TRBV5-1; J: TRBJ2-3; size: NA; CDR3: CASSLGDRVGADTQYF
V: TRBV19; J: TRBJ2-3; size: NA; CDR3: CASSIVLAGTDTQYF
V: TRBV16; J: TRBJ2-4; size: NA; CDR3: CASSPRGTKNIQYF
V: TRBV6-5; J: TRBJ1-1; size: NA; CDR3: CASTTSGEAFF
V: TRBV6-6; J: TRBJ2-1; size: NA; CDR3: CASSYSGAGEQFF
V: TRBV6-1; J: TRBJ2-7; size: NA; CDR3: CASSEYRALVYEQYF
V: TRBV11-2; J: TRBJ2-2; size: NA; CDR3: CASSSIIRTSGRTGELFF
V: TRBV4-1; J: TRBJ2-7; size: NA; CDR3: CASSQERASRSYEQYF
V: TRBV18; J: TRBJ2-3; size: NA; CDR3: CASSTPGADTQYF
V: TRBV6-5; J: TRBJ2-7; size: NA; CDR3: CASRRTAAPHEQYF
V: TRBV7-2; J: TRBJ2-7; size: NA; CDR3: CASLRGLGYEQYF
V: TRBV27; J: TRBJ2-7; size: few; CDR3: CASRVVGSSSYEQYF
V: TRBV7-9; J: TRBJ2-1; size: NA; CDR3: CASSLIRGGSYNEQFF